Included here is one T cell receptor beta chain sequence, with context. Its cognate antigen is unknown. This record belongs to a study of blood T cells in healthy people across ages. The CDR3 totals 13 residues. From germline, CDR1 is SNHLY and CDR2 FYNNEI. V gave up 8 bases and J gave up 5 bases; unmatched junction bases: 5. Per individual sample, total RNA of at least 5 micrograms was extracted. Study results and caveats: Researchers report that TCR beta diversity correlated strongly with naive T cell percentage.

Next came a second PCR, run for roughly 6 to 11 cycles, which used a sample-barcoded 5' primer along with a J-beta primer mix. The authors tagged each cDNA molecule using a template-switch adaptor with 12 random nucleotides. Each single sample gave us at least 3 million CDR3-containing paired-end reads. TCRdb fed the 5' RACE reads into MiXCR, producing one record per CDR3 protein. The sample holds hundreds of thousands of distinct CDR3 sequences, roughly three fifths seen once. The TCR originated in a man in his forties in good health. Source material: blood. The rearrangement joins TRBV2 to TRBJ1-5, with 8 bases lining up with TRBD1. CDR3 sequence (DNA): TGTGCCAGCCAGGACAGGGACTATCAGCCCCAGCATTTT. This codes for CASQDRDYQPQHF.